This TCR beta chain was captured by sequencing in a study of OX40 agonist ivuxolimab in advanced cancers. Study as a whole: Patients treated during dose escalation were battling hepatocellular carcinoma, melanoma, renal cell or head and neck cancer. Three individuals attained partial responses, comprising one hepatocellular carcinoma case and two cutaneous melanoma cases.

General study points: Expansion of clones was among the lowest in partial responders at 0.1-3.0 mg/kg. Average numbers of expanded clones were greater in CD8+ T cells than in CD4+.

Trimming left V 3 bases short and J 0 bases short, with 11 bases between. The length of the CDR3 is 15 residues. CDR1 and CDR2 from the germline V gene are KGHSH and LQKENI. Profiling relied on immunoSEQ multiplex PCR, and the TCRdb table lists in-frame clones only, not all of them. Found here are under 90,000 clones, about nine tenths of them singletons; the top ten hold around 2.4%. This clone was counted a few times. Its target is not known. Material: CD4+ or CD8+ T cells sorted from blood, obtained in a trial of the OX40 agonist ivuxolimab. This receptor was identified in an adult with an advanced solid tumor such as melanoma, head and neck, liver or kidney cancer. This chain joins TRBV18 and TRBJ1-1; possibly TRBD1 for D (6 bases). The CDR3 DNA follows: TGTGCCAGCTCACCCCCGGGGGGCGTGAACACTGAAGCTTTCTTT. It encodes CASSPPGGVNTEAFF.